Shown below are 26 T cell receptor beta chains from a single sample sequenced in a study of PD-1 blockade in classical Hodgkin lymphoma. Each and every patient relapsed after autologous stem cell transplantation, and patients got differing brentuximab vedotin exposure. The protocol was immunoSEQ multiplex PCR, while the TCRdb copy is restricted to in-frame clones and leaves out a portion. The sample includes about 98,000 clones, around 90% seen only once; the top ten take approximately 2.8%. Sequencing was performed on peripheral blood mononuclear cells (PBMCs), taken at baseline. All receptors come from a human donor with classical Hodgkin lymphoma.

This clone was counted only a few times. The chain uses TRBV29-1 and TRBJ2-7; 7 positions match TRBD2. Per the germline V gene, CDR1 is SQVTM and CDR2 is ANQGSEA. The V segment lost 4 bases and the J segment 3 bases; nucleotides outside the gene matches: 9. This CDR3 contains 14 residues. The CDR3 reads CSVAAGTTLYEQYF. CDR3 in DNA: TGCAGCGTTGCTGCCGGGACTACGCTCTACGAGCAGTACTTC.

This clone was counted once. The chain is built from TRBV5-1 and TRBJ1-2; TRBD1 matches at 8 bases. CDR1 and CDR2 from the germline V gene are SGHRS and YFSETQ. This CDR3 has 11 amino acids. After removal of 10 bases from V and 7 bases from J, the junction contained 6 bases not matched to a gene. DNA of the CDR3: TGCGCCTCCCAAGGGACAGGTGGCTACACCTTC. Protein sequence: CASQGTGGYTF.

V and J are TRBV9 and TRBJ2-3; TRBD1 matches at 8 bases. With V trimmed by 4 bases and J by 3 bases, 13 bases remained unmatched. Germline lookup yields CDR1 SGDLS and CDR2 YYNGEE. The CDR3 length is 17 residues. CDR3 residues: CASSPRAGGVWTDTQYF. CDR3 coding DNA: TGTGCCAGCAGCCCGAGGGCAGGGGGCGTATGGACAGATACGCAGTATTTT.

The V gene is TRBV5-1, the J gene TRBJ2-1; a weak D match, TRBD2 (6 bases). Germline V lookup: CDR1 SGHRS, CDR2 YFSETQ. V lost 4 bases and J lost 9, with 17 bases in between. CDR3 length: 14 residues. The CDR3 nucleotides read TGCGCCAGCAGCACCCCCTTGGGGCGGGGTGAGCAGTTCTTC. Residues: CASSTPLGRGEQFF.

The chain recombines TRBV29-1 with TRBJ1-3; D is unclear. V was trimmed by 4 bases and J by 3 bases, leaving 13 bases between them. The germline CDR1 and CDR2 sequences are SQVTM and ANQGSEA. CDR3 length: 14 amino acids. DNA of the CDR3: TGCAGCGTTGTAGAGGGAAGAAGTGGAAACACCATATATTTT. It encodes CSVVEGRSGNTIYF.

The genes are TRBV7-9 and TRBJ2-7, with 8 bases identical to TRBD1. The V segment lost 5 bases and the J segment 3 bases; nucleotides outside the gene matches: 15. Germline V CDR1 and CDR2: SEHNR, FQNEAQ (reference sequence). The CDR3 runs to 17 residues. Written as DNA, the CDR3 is TGTGCCAGCAGCCGCCCAGGCAGGGGGCCGGAGTACTACGAGCAGTACTTC. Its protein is CASSRPGRGPEYYEQYF.

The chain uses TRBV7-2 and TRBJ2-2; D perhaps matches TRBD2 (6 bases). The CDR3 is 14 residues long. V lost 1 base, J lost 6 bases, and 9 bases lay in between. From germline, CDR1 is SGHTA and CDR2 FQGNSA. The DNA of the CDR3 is TGTGCCAGCAGCTTAGGGAGCGGGTCCGGGGAGCTGTTTTTT. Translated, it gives CASSLGSGSGELFF. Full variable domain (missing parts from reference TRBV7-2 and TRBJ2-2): GAGVSQSPSNKVTEKGKDVELRCDPISGHTALYWYRQSLGQGLEFLIYFQGNSAPDKSGLPSDRFSAERTGGSVSTLTIQRTQQEDSAVYLCASSLGSGSGELFFGEGSRLTVL.

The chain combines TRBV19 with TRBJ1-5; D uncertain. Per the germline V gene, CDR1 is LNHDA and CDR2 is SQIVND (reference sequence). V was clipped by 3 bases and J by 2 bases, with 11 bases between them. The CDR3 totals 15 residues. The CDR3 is CASSMGPAGNQPQHF. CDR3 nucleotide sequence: TGTGCCAGTAGTATGGGTCCTGCGGGCAATCAGCCCCAGCATTTT.

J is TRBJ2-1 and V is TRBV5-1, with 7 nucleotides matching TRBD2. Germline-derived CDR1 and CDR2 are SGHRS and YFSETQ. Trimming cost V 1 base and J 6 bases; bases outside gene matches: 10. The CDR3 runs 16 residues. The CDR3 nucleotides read TGCGCCAGCAGCTTGTATGCGGGAGTGGGGTCCAATGAGCAGTTCTTC. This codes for CASSLYAGVGSNEQFF.

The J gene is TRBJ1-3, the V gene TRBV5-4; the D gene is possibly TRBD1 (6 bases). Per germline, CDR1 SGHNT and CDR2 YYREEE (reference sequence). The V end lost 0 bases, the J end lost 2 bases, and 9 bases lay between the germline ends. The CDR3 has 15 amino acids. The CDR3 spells CASSLGRGTGNTIYF. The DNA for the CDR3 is TGTGCCAGCAGCTTGGGCAGGGGAACTGGAAACACCATATATTTT.

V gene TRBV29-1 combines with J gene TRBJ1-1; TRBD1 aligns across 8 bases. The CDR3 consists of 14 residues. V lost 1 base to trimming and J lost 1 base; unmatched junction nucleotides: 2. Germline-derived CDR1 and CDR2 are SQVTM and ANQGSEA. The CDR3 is CSVEVGQENTEAFF. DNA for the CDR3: TGCAGCGTTGAAGTGGGACAGGAGAACACTGAAGCTTTCTTT. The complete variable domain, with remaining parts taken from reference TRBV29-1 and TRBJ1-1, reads SAVISQKPSRDICQRGTSLTIQCQVDSQVTMMFWYRQQPGQSLTLIATANQGSEATYESGFVIDKFPISRPNLTFSTLTVSNMSPEDSSIYLCSVEVGQENTEAFFGQGTRLTVV.

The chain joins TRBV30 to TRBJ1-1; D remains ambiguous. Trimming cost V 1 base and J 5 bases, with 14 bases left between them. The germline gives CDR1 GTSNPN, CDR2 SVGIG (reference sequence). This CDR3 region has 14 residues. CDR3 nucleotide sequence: TGTGCCTGGAGTGAGGACGGTTTGGGGACTGAAGCTTTCTTT. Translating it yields CAWSEDGLGTEAFF.

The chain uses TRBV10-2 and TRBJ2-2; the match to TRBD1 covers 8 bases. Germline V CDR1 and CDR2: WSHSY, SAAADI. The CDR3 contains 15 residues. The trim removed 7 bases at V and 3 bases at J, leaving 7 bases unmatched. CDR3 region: CASNDRGWYTGELFF. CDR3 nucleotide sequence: TGCGCCAGCAACGACAGGGGATGGTACACCGGGGAGCTGTTTTTT.

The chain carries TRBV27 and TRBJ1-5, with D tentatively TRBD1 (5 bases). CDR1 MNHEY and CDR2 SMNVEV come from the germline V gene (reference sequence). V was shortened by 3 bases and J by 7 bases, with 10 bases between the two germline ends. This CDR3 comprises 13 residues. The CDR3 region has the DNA TGTGCCAGCAGTTTCAGGGATAGCCAGCCCCAGCATTTT. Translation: CASSFRDSQPQHF.

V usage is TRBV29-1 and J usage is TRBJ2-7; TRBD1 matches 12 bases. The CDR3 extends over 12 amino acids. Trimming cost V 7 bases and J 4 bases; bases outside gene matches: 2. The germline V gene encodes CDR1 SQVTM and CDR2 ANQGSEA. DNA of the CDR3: TGCAGCGGGGGACAGGGGGCTTACGAGCAGTACTTC. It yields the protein CSGGQGAYEQYF.

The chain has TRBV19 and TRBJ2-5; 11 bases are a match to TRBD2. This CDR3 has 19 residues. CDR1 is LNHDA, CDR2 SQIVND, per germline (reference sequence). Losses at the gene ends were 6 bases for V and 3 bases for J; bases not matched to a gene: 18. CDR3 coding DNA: TGTGCCAGTAGCCCTCATCGAGGTAGCGGGAGGGCCAGGGAAGAGACCCAGTACTTC. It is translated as CASSPHRGSGRAREETQYF.

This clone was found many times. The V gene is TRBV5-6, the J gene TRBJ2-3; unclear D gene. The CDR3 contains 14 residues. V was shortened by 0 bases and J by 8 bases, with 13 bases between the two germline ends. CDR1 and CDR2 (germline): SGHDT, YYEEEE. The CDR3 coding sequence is TGTGCCAGCAGCTTGGCTTCCGGAGTCCGTACGCAGTATTTT. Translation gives CASSLASGVRTQYF.

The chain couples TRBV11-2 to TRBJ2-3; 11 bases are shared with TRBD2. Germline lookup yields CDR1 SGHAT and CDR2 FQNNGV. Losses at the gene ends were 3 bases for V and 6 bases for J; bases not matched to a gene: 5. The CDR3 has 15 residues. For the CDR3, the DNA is TGTGCCAGCAGCTTTGTAGCGGGAGGGAGGGATACGCAGTATTTT. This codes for CASSFVAGGRDTQYF.

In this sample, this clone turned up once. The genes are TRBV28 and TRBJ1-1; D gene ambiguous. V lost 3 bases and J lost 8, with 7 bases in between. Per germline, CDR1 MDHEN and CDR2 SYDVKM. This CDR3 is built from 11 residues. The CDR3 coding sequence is TGTGCCAGCAGTTTTCCTTCAGAAGCTTTCTTT. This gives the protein CASSFPSEAFF. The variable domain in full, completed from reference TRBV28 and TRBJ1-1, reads DVKVTQSSRYLVKRTGEKVFLECVQDMDHENMFWYRQDPGLGLRLIYFSYDVKMKEKGDIPEGYSVSREKKERFSLILESASTNQTSMYLCASSFPSEAFFGQGTRLTVV.

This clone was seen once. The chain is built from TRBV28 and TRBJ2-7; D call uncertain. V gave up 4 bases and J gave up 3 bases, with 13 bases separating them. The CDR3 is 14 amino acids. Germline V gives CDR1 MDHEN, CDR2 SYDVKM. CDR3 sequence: CASSSYEKVYEQYF. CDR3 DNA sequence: TGTGCCAGCAGTTCTTATGAGAAGGTCTACGAGCAGTACTTC.

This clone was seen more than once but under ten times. The CDR3 loop is CASRGTSGHSSTDTQYF. In DNA, the CDR3 is TGTGCCAGCAGAGGGACTAGCGGCCATTCTAGCACAGATACGCAGTATTTT. The rearrangement links TRBV27 to TRBJ2-3; 11 bases are shared with TRBD2. With V trimmed by 6 bases and J by 0 bases, 8 bases remained unmatched. The germline V gene has CDR1 MNHEY and CDR2 SMNVEV (reference sequence). The CDR3 runs to 17 residues.

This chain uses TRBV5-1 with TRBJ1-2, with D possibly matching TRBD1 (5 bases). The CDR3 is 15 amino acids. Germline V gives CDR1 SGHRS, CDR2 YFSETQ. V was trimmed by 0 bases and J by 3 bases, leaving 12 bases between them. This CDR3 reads CASSLDYPGDYGYTF. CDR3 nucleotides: TGCGCCAGCAGCTTGGATTACCCGGGGGACTATGGCTACACCTTC.

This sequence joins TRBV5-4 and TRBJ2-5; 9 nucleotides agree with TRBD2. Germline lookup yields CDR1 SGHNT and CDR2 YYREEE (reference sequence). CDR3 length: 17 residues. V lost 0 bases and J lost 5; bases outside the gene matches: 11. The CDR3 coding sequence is TGTGCCAGCAGCTTGGATGTCGCGGGAGGGTTAATGGAGACCCAGTACTTC. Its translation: CASSLDVAGGLMETQYF.

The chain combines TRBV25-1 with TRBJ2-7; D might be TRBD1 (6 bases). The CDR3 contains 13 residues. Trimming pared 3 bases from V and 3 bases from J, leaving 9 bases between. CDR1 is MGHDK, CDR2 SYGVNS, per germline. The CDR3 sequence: CASSETGNYEQYF. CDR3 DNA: TGTGCCAGCAGTGAGACAGGCAACTACGAGCAGTACTTC.

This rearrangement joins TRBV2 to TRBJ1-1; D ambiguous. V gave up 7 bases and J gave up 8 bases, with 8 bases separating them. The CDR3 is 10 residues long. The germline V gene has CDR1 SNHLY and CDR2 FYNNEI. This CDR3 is CASTVQEAFF. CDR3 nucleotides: TGTGCCAGCACAGTTCAAGAAGCTTTCTTT.

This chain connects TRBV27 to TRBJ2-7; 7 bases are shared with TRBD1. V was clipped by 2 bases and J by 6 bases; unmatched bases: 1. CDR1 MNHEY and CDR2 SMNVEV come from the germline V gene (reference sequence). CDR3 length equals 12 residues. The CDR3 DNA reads TGTGCCAGCAGTTTAGCAGGGGGCGAGCAGTACTTC. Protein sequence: CASSLAGGEQYF.